Sequencing of this T cell receptor beta chain was carried out in a study of CD8 T cells in Susac syndrome. About the study: There were about six sequenced Susac syndrome patients with active disease and roughly 8 in remission. General study results and limits: Repertoires of Susac syndrome CD4+ T cells lacked clonal expansion.

To note about this clonotype: Its antigen is as yet unknown.

It was negative isolation that provided the CD8+ and CD4+ T cells, whereas TEMRA cells were enriched by FACS. This CDR3 has 14 residues. With V trimmed by 7 bases and J by 0 bases, 5 bases remained unmatched. CDR1 is SEHNR and CDR2 is FQNEAQ in the germline V gene (reference sequence). Random hexamers were used to reverse transcribe the RNA input (roughly 0.5 to 1 ug). An immunoSEQ multiplex PCR generated amplified TCR beta CDR3 products spanning 54 Vbeta and 13 Jbeta. TCRdb recomputed calls from the immunoSEQ multiplex PCR reads with MiXCR, one row per CDR3 protein. In the table there are hundreds of thousands of distinct CDR3 sequences, around 93% of which are singletons.

The chain carries TRBV7-9 and TRBJ2-7; 8 bases align to TRBD1. The sequence derives from a human donor with Susac syndrome. Sequenced sample: CD4+ T cells from PBMCs. The CDR3 here is CASNPTGDSYEQYF. DNA for the CDR3: TGTGCCAGCAACCCGACAGGGGACTCCTACGAGCAGTACTTC.